These T cell receptor beta chains were read from a single sample in a study of cytomegalovirus exposure and HLA in healthy donors. This table comes from immunoSEQ multiplex PCR, and its TCRdb copy is limited to in-frame clones, with some not included. The sample consists of 120,000 or so clones, around 89% of them appearing once. Sequencing was performed on PBMCs. The origin of the receptors is a man aged 18 to 35 in good health and CMV-seronegative. Both conserved end residues are part of each CDR3. The D gene is left open where the match is weak. The listing skips clone size in some rows; elsewhere it reads once, few, many or a size class.

j_gene | abundance | v_gene | d_gene | CDR3aa | CDR3nt
TRBJ2-7 | few | TRBV10-2 | - | CASSEVADYEQYF | TGCGCCAGCAGTGAGGTGGCAGACTACGAGCAGTACTTC
TRBJ1-1 | - | TRBV27 | - | CASSRPGSEAFF | TGTGCCAGCAGTCGGCCGGGATCCGAAGCTTTCTTT
TRBJ1-1 | - | TRBV5-1 | TRBD1 | CASSFYAGTGNTEAFF | TGCGCCAGCAGTTTTTATGCCGGGACAGGGAACACTGAAGCTTTCTTT
TRBJ1-4 | - | TRBV28 | - | CAIALRQLNEKLFF | TGTGCAATCGCCCTCCGACAGCTTAATGAAAAACTGTTTTTT
TRBJ2-1 | - | TRBV4-3 | - | CASSQDPDSQQFF | TGCGCCAGCAGCCAAGATCCTGACAGTCAACAGTTCTTC
TRBJ1-1 | once | TRBV10-3 | - | CAISVQGEVSTEAFF | TGTGCCATCAGTGTACAGGGTGAAGTTAGTACTGAAGCTTTCTTT
TRBJ2-1 | - | TRBV28 | TRBD2 | CASSFYSGGSLNEQFF | TGTGCCAGCAGTTTTTATAGCGGGGGCTCCTTAAATGAGCAGTTCTTC
TRBJ2-7 | - | TRBV5-1 | TRBD1 | CASSAGTGSSSEQYF | TGCGCCAGCAGCGCCGGGACAGGGTCGTCGAGCGAGCAGTACTTC
TRBJ2-1 | - | TRBV6-1 | TRBD1 | CASRGTVNEQFF | TGTGCCAGCAGGGGGACAGTAAATGAGCAGTTCTTC
TRBJ1-4 | - | TRBV12-5 | TRBD1 | CASGWLDRGQLEKLFF | TGTGCTAGTGGTTGGCTCGACAGGGGTCAACTAGAAAAACTGTTTTTT
TRBJ1-1 | - | TRBV2 | TRBD1 | CASTQTGAPTEAFF | TGTGCCAGCACTCAAACAGGGGCCCCCACTGAAGCTTTCTTT
TRBJ2-1 | - | TRBV5-1 | - | CASSLASHSYEQFF | TGCGCCAGCAGCTTGGCATCACATAGCTATGAGCAGTTCTTC
TRBJ1-1 | - | TRBV7-9 | TRBD1 | CASSSRNRGKNTEAFF | TGTGCCAGCAGCTCTCGAAACAGGGGCAAGAACACTGAAGCTTTCTTT
TRBJ2-2 | - | TRBV6-1 | TRBD1 | CASTPRDRGTGELFF | TGTGCCAGCACGCCCCGGGACAGGGGGACCGGGGAGCTGTTTTTT
TRBJ2-7 | - | TRBV28 | - | CASSLGGKVNEQYF | TGTGCCAGCAGTTTAGGAGGGAAGGTCAACGAGCAGTACTTC
TRBJ2-5 | - | TRBV2 | - | CASSELRETQYF | TGTGCCAGCAGTGAATTGAGGGAGACCCAGTACTTC
TRBJ2-7 | - | TRBV11-2 | - | CASSPGESSYEQYF | TGTGCCAGCAGCCCCGGGGAGAGCTCCTACGAGCAGTACTTC
TRBJ1-4 | - | TRBV9 | - | CASSVVEGLAEKLFF | TGTGCCAGCAGCGTAGTTGAGGGTCTGGCGGAAAAACTGTTTTTT
TRBJ1-4 | - | TRBV28 | TRBD1 | CASSYTTGATNEKLFF | TGTGCCAGCAGTTACACCACAGGGGCAACTAATGAAAAACTGTTTTTT
TRBJ1-5 | - | TRBV6-4 | TRBD1 | CASILMGTGCLYSNQPQHF | TGTGCCAGCATACTGATGGGGACAGGGTGTTTATATAGCAATCAGCCCCAGCATTTT
TRBJ2-5 | - | TRBV5-1 | TRBD1 | CASSSGTGNRETQYF | TGCGCCAGCAGCTCCGGGACAGGAAACAGGGAGACCCAGTACTTC
TRBJ2-7 | once | TRBV5-4 | TRBD1 | CASSPDRAYEQYF | TGTGCCAGCAGCCCGGACAGGGCGTACGAGCAGTACTTC
TRBJ2-3 | - | TRBV7-9 | - | CASSLLNTDTQYF | TGTGCCAGCAGCCTTCTAAATACAGATACGCAGTATTTT
TRBJ1-1 | - | TRBV5-1 | - | CASSREGGDTEAFF | TGCGCCAGCTCACGGGAGGGCGGCGACACTGAAGCTTTCTTT
TRBJ2-1 | - | TRBV7-8 | - | CASSLRLDSPRRFF | TGTGCCAGCAGCTTACGCCTCGACTCGCCGAGAAGGTTCTTC
TRBJ2-3 | - | TRBV10-1 | - | CASSDSADTQYF | TGCGCCAGCAGTGATTCCGCAGATACGCAGTATTTT
TRBJ1-4 | once | TRBV6-5 | TRBD1 | CASSYGGTGKEKLFF | TGTGCCAGCAGTTACGGGGGGACAGGGAAAGAAAAACTGTTTTTT
TRBJ2-7 | - | TRBV5-1 | TRBD2 | CASQNIAGAYEQYF | TGCGCCAGTCAAAATATAGCGGGCGCCTACGAGCAGTACTTC
TRBJ1-5 | - | TRBV30 | - | CAWSAGEYQPQHF | TGTGCCTGGAGTGCCGGGGAATATCAGCCCCAGCATTTT
TRBJ1-1 | - | TRBV11-2 | - | CASLIGGGNTEAFF | TGTGCCAGCCTCATAGGCGGTGGCAACACTGAAGCTTTCTTT
TRBJ2-1 | - | TRBV28 | - | CASRTISYNEQFF | TGTGCCAGCAGGACTATCTCCTACAATGAGCAGTTCTTC
TRBJ2-7 | - | TRBV10-1 | TRBD1 | CASSGGQGVSYEQYF | TGCGCCAGCAGTGGGGGACAGGGGGTCTCCTACGAGCAGTACTTC
TRBJ2-7 | - | TRBV28 | TRBD2 | CASSRLAERRYEQYF | TGTGCCAGCAGCCGACTAGCGGAAAGACGCTACGAGCAGTACTTC
TRBJ1-1 | - | TRBV27 | TRBD1 | CASSLGELSTGANTEAFF | TGTGCCAGCAGCTTAGGGGAACTTTCGACAGGGGCTAACACTGAAGCTTTCTTT
TRBJ2-1 | - | TRBV6-5 | TRBD2 | CASIRGVEQFF | TGTGCCAGCATACGGGGGGTTGAGCAGTTCTTC
TRBJ2-7 | few | TRBV10-1 | - | CASSPVEGTSSYEQYF | TGCGCCAGCAGTCCTGTAGAAGGGACAAGCTCCTACGAGCAGTACTTC
TRBJ1-2 | - | TRBV20-1 | - | CSARTDYGYTF | TGCAGTGCTCGAACAGATTATGGCTACACCTTC
TRBJ2-4 | once | TRBV27 | TRBD1 | CASSQSQTGYRHIQYF | TGTGCCAGCAGCCAATCCCAGACAGGGTATAGACACATTCAGTACTTC
TRBJ2-7 | - | TRBV9 | TRBD2 | CASSGGLAGTYEQYF | TGTGCCAGCAGCGGAGGACTAGCGGGTACCTACGAGCAGTACTTC
TRBJ1-2 | - | TRBV11-2 | TRBD1 | CASSRDRQYGYTF | TGTGCCAGCAGCCGGGACAGGCAGTATGGCTACACCTTC
TRBJ1-4 | - | TRBV5-1 | TRBD1 | CASSGVGTGATNEKLFF | TGCGCCAGCAGCGGCGTAGGGACAGGGGCAACTAATGAAAAACTGTTTTTT
TRBJ2-7 | - | TRBV5-4 | - | CASSLAGFYEQYF | TGTGCCAGCAGCTTGGCGGGGTTCTACGAGCAGTACTTC
TRBJ2-6 | - | TRBV18 | - | CASSPSDSSGANVLTF | TGTGCCAGCTCACCATCGGACAGCTCTGGGGCCAACGTCCTGACTTTC
TRBJ1-1 | - | TRBV9 | TRBD1 | CASSAGGMNTEAFF | TGTGCCAGCAGCGCAGGGGGAATGAACACTGAAGCTTTCTTT
TRBJ1-6 | - | TRBV18 | TRBD1 | CASSPPGTGDNSPLHF | TGTGCCAGCTCACCTCCCGGGACAGGCGATAATTCACCCCTCCACTTT
TRBJ1-5 | few | TRBV6-1 | - | CASNALGGNQPQHF | TGTGCCAGCAACGCTTTGGGAGGCAATCAGCCCCAGCATTTT